This passage covers 24 T cell receptor beta chains from one sample sequenced in a study of human T cells and chemical hapten exposure. One entry per CDR3 protein results from TCRdb running MiXCR on the RACE reads. The data hold fewer than 400,000 distinct CDR3 sequences, with around 6.9% observed a single time. The sample's time point: patch test 1, 2 weeks after DPC sensitization. Treatment of the sample: therapeutic diphenylcyclopropenone sensitization with weekly scalp DPC. The input for sequencing was whole blood, taken in connection with sensitization to the hapten diphenylcyclopropenone (DPC). These receptors were obtained from a woman between 18 and 29 years old with alopecia areata. Some clones in this sample may be carry-over from other donors' samples.

The rearrangement uses TRBV7-3 and TRBJ2-2; a possible D gene is TRBD1 (6 bases). V was clipped by 5 bases and J by 3 bases, with 19 bases between them. This CDR3 has 17 amino acids. The germline CDR1 and CDR2 sequences are SGHTA and FQGTGA. Here the CDR3 reads CASSPLLTGDYTGELFF. DNA for the CDR3: TGTGCCAGCAGCCCCCTACTGACAGGAGACTACACCGGGGAGCTGTTTTTT.

The table lists this clonotype with many counts. This chain links TRBV6-5 with TRBJ2-7, with 9 bases identical to TRBD2. J gave up 2 bases and V 7 bases, and 3 bases lay outside the gene matches. This CDR3 region has 13 residues. Germline V CDR1 and CDR2: MNHEY, SVGAGI. The DNA for the CDR3 is TGTGCCAGCACTCGCGGGGGGGCCTACGAGCAGTACTTC. It specifies CASTRGGAYEQYF.

This clonotype showed up many times. This rearrangement joins TRBV11-2 to TRBJ2-1; TRBD1 is a possible D gene (5 bases). With 4 bases removed from V and 1 base from J, the gap between germline ends came to 23 bases. Germline CDR1 is SGHAT and CDR2 is FQNNGV. This CDR3 is built from 19 residues. Here the CDR3 reads CASSSKYDPDTYSYNEQFF. The DNA of the CDR3 is TGTGCCAGCAGCTCTAAATACGACCCGGACACCTATTCCTACAATGAGCAGTTCTTC.

The CDR3 nucleotides are TGCGCCAGCAGCTTGGACAGGGTTGATAATTCACCCCTCCACTTT. This translates into CASSLDRVDNSPLHF. The V call is TRBV5-1, the J call TRBJ1-6; D might be TRBD1 (6 bases). The CDR3 covers 15 residues. Looked up from germline, CDR1 is SGHRS and CDR2 is YFSETQ. V lost 0 bases to trimming and J lost 5 bases, with 9 bases between them.

This sequence joins TRBV2 and TRBJ1-1; D is possibly TRBD1 (5 bases). There are 13 residues in the CDR3. Per germline, CDR1 SNHLY and CDR2 FYNNEI. The V gene lost 2 bases and the J gene lost 7 bases, with 11 bases spanning the gap. The CDR3 protein is CASSEWTSNEAFF. The CDR3 nucleotides are TGTGCCAGCAGTGAATGGACATCTAATGAAGCTTTCTTT.

This clonotype was picked up a small number of times. The chain couples TRBV12-3 or TRBV12-4 to TRBJ2-3; 7 nucleotides agree with TRBD1. Unmatched junction bases numbered 9, after V lost 3 bases and J lost 0 bases. The CDR3 has 17 amino acids. The DNA of the CDR3 is TGTGCCAGCAGTTTGGGGAAGGGGGCCTTTAGCACAGATACGCAGTATTTT. Amino acid sequence: CASSLGKGAFSTDTQYF.

This clonotype was counted ten times or more. The genes are TRBV3-1 and TRBJ2-1, with D tentatively TRBD2 (7 bases). V was pared by 1 base and J by 10 bases, with 11 bases between. CDR1 LGHDT and CDR2 YNNKEL come from the germline V gene (reference sequence). The CDR3 length is 13 residues. In DNA, the CDR3 is TGTGCCAGCAGCCAAGTGGGAGGGACAGAGCAGTTCTTC. Translation: CASSQVGGTEQFF.

There are many counts of this clonotype. The genes are TRBV5-1 and TRBJ2-3; no clear D gene. Germline-derived CDR1 and CDR2 are SGHRS and YFSETQ. V lost 3 bases, J lost 5 bases, and 7 bases lay in between. The CDR3 covers 12 residues. DNA for the CDR3: TGCGCCAGCAGCTCTCAGAGAGATACGCAGTATTTT. Translated: CASSSQRDTQYF.

This clonotype showed up many times. The chain is built from TRBV7-3 and TRBJ2-5; 7 bases line up with TRBD2. The CDR3 has 13 residues. Germline assignment: CDR1 SGHTA and CDR2 FQGTGA. Trimming removed 1 base from V and 6 bases from J; junction bases left unmatched: 2. The chain's CDR3 is CASSLSGGKTQYF. Here the CDR3 DNA reads TGTGCCAGCAGCTTAAGCGGGGGAAAGACCCAGTACTTC.

At least ten counts were recorded for this clonotype. The chain carries TRBV2 and TRBJ2-7; D is unclear. This CDR3 has 13 amino acids. V lost 4 bases and J 2 bases, leaving 9 bases between the germline ends. Germline loops: CDR1 SNHLY, CDR2 FYNNEI. The CDR3 reads CASSADPAYEQYF. The CDR3 DNA sequence: TGTGCCAGCAGTGCCGACCCGGCCTACGAGCAGTACTTC.

This clonotype occurred many times. The V call is TRBV2, the J call TRBJ2-2; perhaps TRBD2 as D (8 bases). There are 15 residues in the CDR3. V lost 9 bases to trimming and J lost 6 bases, with 20 bases between them. Germline V CDR1 and CDR2: SNHLY, FYNNEI. CDR3 sequence: CASTRGLGGPGELFF. CDR3 coding DNA: TGTGCCAGTACTAGGGGACTAGGGGGCCCCGGGGAGCTGTTTTTT. Filled out from reference TRBV2 and TRBJ2-2, the complete variable domain reads EPEVTQTPSHQVTQMGQEVILRCVPISNHLYFYWYRQILGQKVEFLVSFYNNEISEKSEIFDDQFSVERPDGSNFTLKIRSTKLEDSAMYFCASTRGLGGPGELFFGEGSRLTVL.

This clonotype was seen more than once but under ten times. This sequence joins TRBV6-2 or TRBV6-3 and TRBJ2-7, with 9 bases lining up with TRBD2. The ends lost 2 bases at V and 7 bases at J; junction bases unmatched: 6. Germline V gene lookup returns CDR1 MNHEY and CDR2 SVGEGT. The CDR3 is 14 amino acids. Here the CDR3 reads CASSYELAGDEQYF. The CDR3 DNA is TGTGCCAGCAGTTACGAGTTAGCGGGGGATGAGCAGTACTTC.

The V gene is TRBV27, the J gene TRBJ1-5; possibly TRBD1 for D (6 bases). Germline V gene data show CDR1 as MNHEY and CDR2 as SMNVEV (reference sequence). V dropped 3 bases and J dropped 6 bases, with 12 bases sitting between them. The CDR3 sequence is 14 residues long. The CDR3 DNA is TGTGCCAGCAGTTTGTTAGGGGGAGGTCAGCCCCAGCATTTT. Amino acids: CASSLLGGGQPQHF.

This clonotype has a count of ten or more. V and J are TRBV12-3 or TRBV12-4 and TRBJ2-6; 7 positions match TRBD2. J was trimmed by 2 bases and V by 3 bases; bases with no gene match: 7. This CDR3 comprises 17 residues. The CDR3 sequence is CASSFELARAGANVLTF. CDR3 bases: TGTGCCAGCAGTTTTGAACTAGCGAGGGCTGGGGCCAACGTCCTGACTTTC.

This clonotype was observed many times. The gene calls are TRBV10-3 and TRBJ1-6, with D perhaps TRBD1 (6 bases). V was shortened by 6 bases and J by 9 bases, with 18 bases between the two germline ends. The CDR3 runs to 15 residues. CDR1 and CDR2 from the germline V gene are ENHRY and SYGVKD. The CDR3 sequence is CAIRGTGKGISPLHF. CDR3 DNA sequence: TGTGCCATCAGAGGAACAGGGAAGGGGATTTCACCCCTCCACTTT.

The table lists this clonotype with a few counts. The chain is built from TRBV7-4 and TRBJ1-1, with a weak D call TRBD1 (5 bases). The CDR3 has 15 residues. The V end lost 7 bases, the J end lost 4 bases, and 19 bases lay between the germline ends. Looked up from germline, CDR1 is SGHVT and CDR2 is SQSDAQ. CDR3: CASIPNRAGPTEAFF. The CDR3 DNA follows: TGTGCCAGCATCCCGAATAGGGCAGGGCCCACTGAAGCTTTCTTT.

The chain carries TRBV6-6 and TRBJ2-3; D not certain. Germline V gene sequence: CDR1 MNHNY, CDR2 SVGAGI (reference sequence). V lost 3 bases and J 1 base, leaving 11 bases between the germline ends. This CDR3 contains 15 residues. CDR3 bases: TGTGCCAGCAGTTATGTAGGGCTGCGCACAGATACGCAGTATTTT. Its protein is CASSYVGLRTDTQYF.

This clonotype showed up many times. The chain couples TRBV9 to TRBJ2-7, with 8 positions matching TRBD2. V dropped 5 bases and J dropped 2; count of bases not matched to a gene: 9. The germline CDR1 and CDR2 sequences are SGDLS and YYNGEE. The CDR3 loop spans 15 amino acids. The CDR3 reads CASSLAGLGPYEQYF. The DNA for the CDR3 is TGTGCCAGCAGTCTTGCGGGACTAGGCCCCTACGAGCAGTACTTC.

This clonotype has more than one count but fewer than ten. The V call is TRBV4-2, the J call TRBJ1-2; D not certain. The germline V and J ends were trimmed by 1 base and 8 bases, with 11 bases remaining between them. Germline assignment: CDR1 LGHNA and CDR2 YNFKEQ. This CDR3 comprises 13 residues. CDR3 coding DNA: TGTGCCAGCAGCCAAGTGATGAAAGACGGCTACACCTTC. This encodes CASSQVMKDGYTF.

Worth noting for this clonotype: A much larger clone sits a single nucleotide away, making a read error possible. The chain employs TRBV28 and TRBJ2-3, with TRBD1 matching 9 bases. The J segment lost 2 bases and the V segment lost 4 bases, leaving 7 bases of the junction unmatched. Germline V gives CDR1 MDHEN, CDR2 SYDVKM. The CDR3 has 16 amino acids. DNA of the CDR3: TGTGCCAGCAGTTGGCCGGGGACAGGGATCACAGATACGCAGTATTTT. Amino acids: CASSWPGTGITDTQYF. Combining the CDR3 with reference TRBV28 and TRBJ2-3 gives the whole variable domain DVKVTQSSRYLVKRTGEKVFLECVQDMDHENMFWYRQDPGLGLRLIYFSYDVKMKEKGDIPEGYSVSREKKERFSLILESASTNQTSMYLCASSWPGTGITDTQYFGPGTRLTVL.

V usage is TRBV3-1 and J usage is TRBJ2-2; tentatively, D is TRBD2 (6 bases). V was shortened by 3 bases and J by 5 bases, with 13 bases between the two germline ends. Germline loops: CDR1 LGHDT, CDR2 YNNKEL (reference sequence). The CDR3 has 15 residues. The CDR3 DNA follows: TGTGCCAGCAGCCAGCAGATCGGGACTACCGGGGAGCTGTTTTTT. It encodes CASSQQIGTTGELFF.

The chain links TRBV13 to TRBJ2-7; 8 bases are shared with TRBD2. The germline V gene has CDR1 PRHDT and CDR2 FYEKMQ (reference sequence). V shed 5 bases, J shed 2 bases, and the junction held 5 bases outside the gene matches. This CDR3 comprises 14 residues. CDR3 in amino acids: CASSRGGTPYEQYF. The CDR3 nucleotides read TGTGCCAGCAGCCGCGGGGGGACCCCCTACGAGCAGTACTTC.

The CDR3 spells CASSYSRGSYGYTF. The CDR3, as DNA: TGTGCCAGCAGTTACTCGAGGGGTAGCTATGGCTACACCTTC. This sequence joins TRBV6-5 and TRBJ1-2; D might be TRBD1 (5 bases). CDR3 length: 14 residues. V lost 0 bases and J 4 bases, leaving 9 bases between the germline ends. Germline lookup yields CDR1 MNHEY and CDR2 SVGAGI.

This clonotype was seen only a few times. This sequence joins TRBV10-3 and TRBJ2-3, with a possible D match to TRBD2 (6 bases). CDR3 length: 15 amino acids. Trimming removed 0 bases from V and 4 bases from J, with 11 bases in between. From germline, CDR1 is ENHRY and CDR2 SYGVKD. CDR3 in DNA: TGTGCCATCAGTGAGTCTGTCTCGGGGGCAGATACGCAGTATTTT. As protein: CAISESVSGADTQYF.